The 30 T cell receptor beta chains below come from one sample, sequenced in a study of tissue T cells after allogeneic stem cell transplantation. Indicated time point: mouse harvest day 7 after allogeneic transplant. Each mouse received 10^7 T-cell-depleted marrow cells plus 10^6 splenic CD5+ T cells by tail vein. Clones were sequenced by immunoSEQ multiplex PCR, and TCRdb holds only the in-frame ones, with some missing. Of roughly 7,300 clones in the sample, around 50% were seen once. The sequenced sample was gut tissue. Receptors were obtained from a female BALB/c mouse given C57BL/6 T cells with graft-versus-host disease after an allogeneic hematopoietic cell transplant.

Concerning this clone itself: Gene names denote mouse genes. The read terminates 1 residue before the CDR3 end, so the remaining end is supplied by the germline J gene. This chain links TRBV5 with TRBJ1-1, with 7 bases lining up with TRBD1. The CDR3 sequence is 15 residues long. J was trimmed by 0 bases and V by 2 bases; bases with no gene match: 3. Germline V gene data show CDR1 as LGHNA and CDR2 as YNLKQL (reference sequence). Partial CDR3 DNA: TGTGCCAGCAGCCAAACCGGGACAGCAAACACAGAAGTCTTC. It translates to CASSQTGTANTEVF. In full, the CDR3 reads CASSQTGTANTEVFF.

In regard to this clone: Each gene name is a mouse one. Sequencing ends 1 residue short of the CDR3 end; the germline J gene provides the rest. The gene calls are TRBV5 and TRBJ2-3, with TRBD1 identical over 8 bases. The CDR3 runs 14 residues. J lost 3 bases, V lost 5 bases, and 4 bases had no gene match. The germline gives CDR1 LGHNA, CDR2 YNLKQL (reference sequence). The CDR3 DNA, read in part, is TGTGCCAGCAGCAGACAGGGGTGGGCAGAAACGCTGTAT. Protein: CASSRQGWAETLY. The complete CDR3 reads CASSRQGWAETLYF.

Concerning this clone itself: Each gene name is a mouse one. CDR3: CASSSHWGANTGQLYF. The CDR3 bases that were read are TGTGCCAGCAGCTCCCACTGGGGAGCAAACACCGGGCAGCTCTAC. The chain employs TRBV3 and TRBJ2-2; TRBD2 aligns across 7 bases. Read sequence stops 1 residue before the CDR3 end, and the germline J gene provides the missing end. From germline, CDR1 is SNHLY and CDR2 FYNGKV (reference sequence). With V trimmed by 4 bases and J by 0 bases, 5 bases remained unmatched. This CDR3 comprises 16 residues.

A note on this clone: Gene names are the mouse ones. The CDR3 is cut off 1 residue early in the read; its end comes from the germline J gene. The rearrangement joins TRBV15 to TRBJ2-7, with 9 bases identical to TRBD1. Trimming at V came to 1 base and at J to 6 bases, leaving 4 bases not matched to a gene. The CDR3 runs 14 residues. Germline-derived CDR1 and CDR2 are SGHND and FRSKSL. Incomplete CDR3 DNA: TGTGCCAGCAGTTTAGACGGACAGGGGTGTGAACAGTAC. It codes for CASSLDGQGCEQY. The complete CDR3 protein is CASSLDGQGCEQYF.

A remark on this clone: Gene names and germline refer to mouse. Read sequence stops 1 residue before the CDR3 end, and the germline J gene provides the missing end. V and J are TRBV13-1 and TRBJ1-1; TRBD1 matches at 7 bases. After removal of 5 bases from V and 3 bases from J, the junction contained 7 bases not matched to a gene. This CDR3 has 14 residues. Per the germline V gene, CDR1 is NSHNY and CDR2 is SYGAGN. CDR3 bases read: TGTGCCAGCAGGAAAGGGGGCTGGGACACAGAAGTCTTC. Translated, it gives CASRKGGWDTEVF. The full-length CDR3 reads as CASRKGGWDTEVFF.

This clone has only a few counts. Genes and germline are mouse. Coverage ceases 1 residue before the CDR3 finishes, and the germline J gene fills in the end. The chain employs TRBV23 and TRBJ2-7; the table calls TRBD2, which could not be checked here. Looked up from germline, CDR1 is KGHTA and CDR2 is FQNQQP. There are 14 residues in the CDR3. Partial CDR3 DNA: TGCTCCAGCAGTCAAAGGCTGGGTCTCTATGAACAGTAC. Translated, it gives CSSSQRLGLYEQY. The whole CDR3 sequence reads CSSSQRLGLYEQYF.

In regard to this clone: Gene names and germline match the mouse. The missing CDR3 end, 1 residue past where the read stops, is filled in from the germline J gene. The rearrangement uses TRBV15 and TRBJ2-1; 8 bases are shared with TRBD2. V dropped 6 bases and J dropped 1; count of bases not matched to a gene: 2. The CDR3 length is 14 residues. Germline CDR1 is SGHND and CDR2 is FRSKSL. The CDR3 protein is CASRTGVNYAEQFF. The CDR3 DNA, read in part, is TGTGCCAGCAGGACTGGGGTAAACTATGCTGAGCAGTTC.

To note about this clone: The genes are named according to mouse. The read finishes 1 residue shy of the CDR3 end, and the germline J gene is used to complete it. The same CDR3 is also encoded by other DNA sequences in this sample. V gene TRBV23 combines with J gene TRBJ2-3; the DNA was not compared with TRBD1, the D call given in the table. The CDR3 is made up of 13 amino acids. Germline values: CDR1 KGHTA, CDR2 FQNQQP. CDR3 DNA, as far as it was read: TGCTCCAGCAGTCAATCAGGTGCAGAAACGCTGTAT. It specifies CSSSQSGAETLY. Given in full, the CDR3 is CSSSQSGAETLYF.

About this clone: Germline and genes here are mouse. CDR3 bases read: TGTGCCAGCAGTCGACAGGGGGCTTCTGGAAATACGCTCTAT. The encoded protein is CASSRQGASGNTLY. The complete CDR3 sequence is CASSRQGASGNTLYF. The rearrangement joins TRBV26 to TRBJ1-3, with 10 bases aligning to TRBD1. The observed sequence ends 1 residue before the CDR3 terminus, with the missing tail filled in from the germline J gene. This CDR3 comprises 15 residues. The V gene end was trimmed by 4 bases and the J gene end by 0 bases; junction bases not matched to a gene: 0. In germline, CDR1 is KGHPV, CDR2 FQNQEV (reference sequence). Full variable domain (outside the CDR3, taken from reference TRBV26 and TRBJ1-3): NSKVIQTPRYLVKGQGQKAKMRCIPEKGHPVVFWYQQNKNNEFKFLINFQNQEVLQQIDMTEKRFSAECPSNSPCSLEIQSSEAGDSALYLCASSRQGASGNTLYFGEGSRLIVV.

Comments on this clone: The listed genes are named as in mouse. Read data end 1 residue before the CDR3 end; the end is taken from the germline J gene. The V and J genes are TRBV26 and TRBJ1-3; D remains unclear. The CDR3 sequence is 14 residues long. Trimming pared 6 bases from V and 0 bases from J, leaving 9 bases between. Germline CDR1 is KGHPV and CDR2 is FQNQEV (reference sequence). The sequenced part of the CDR3 DNA is TGTGCCAGCAGCCTCACAAATTCTGGAAATACGCTCTAT. It yields the protein CASSLTNSGNTLY. The full CDR3 is CASSLTNSGNTLYF.

Remarks on this clone: The genes are named according to mouse. The CDR3 extends 1 residue past the end of the read, so its final part is completed from the germline J gene. The chain employs TRBV26 and TRBJ1-2, with D perhaps TRBD1 (5 bases). Germline assignment: CDR1 KGHPV and CDR2 FQNQEV (reference sequence). This CDR3 contains 14 residues. Trimming stripped 4 bases from V and 0 bases from J, with 9 bases between. Incomplete CDR3 DNA: TGTGCCAGCAGTCGGACAAATTCAAACTCCGACTACACC. This sequence encodes CASSRTNSNSDYT. The entire CDR3 is CASSRTNSNSDYTF. Together with reference TRBV26 and TRBJ1-2, the CDR3 gives the full variable domain: NSKVIQTPRYLVKGQGQKAKMRCIPEKGHPVVFWYQQNKNNEFKFLINFQNQEVLQQIDMTEKRFSAECPSNSPCSLEIQSSEAGDSALYLCASSRTNSNSDYTFGSGTRLLVI.

The sample holds one count of this clone. The genes and germline here are from mouse. The missing CDR3 end, 1 residue past where the read stops, is filled in from the germline J gene. This chain connects TRBV2 to TRBJ2-4; the D gene is possibly TRBD2 (5 bases). The CDR3 has 13 amino acids. V lost 0 bases and J lost 6, with 7 bases in between. Germline assignment: CDR1 LGHNA and CDR2 YSYQKL. The CDR3 here is CASSQDWENTLYF. The CDR3 DNA, read in part, is TGTGCCAGCAGCCAAGACTGGGAGAACACCTTGTAC. Based on the CDR3 plus reference TRBV2 and TRBJ2-4, the full variable domain is DPKIIQKPKYLVAVTGSEKILICEQYLGHNAMYWYRQSAKKPLEFMFSYSYQKLMDNQTASSRFQPQSSKKNHLDLQITALKPDDSATYFCASSQDWENTLYFGAGTRLSVL.

A few counts support this clone. Genes and germline come from the mouse. Sequencing ends 1 residue short of the CDR3 end; the germline J gene provides the rest. J is TRBJ2-7 and V is TRBV16, with TRBD1 matching 9 bases. CDR1 is SGHSA and CDR2 is FRNQAP in the germline V gene. This CDR3 comprises 14 residues. V shed 0 bases and J 4 bases; nucleotides not matched to a gene: 1. The sequenced part of the CDR3 DNA is TGTGCAAGCAGCTTAGAGACAGGGGGTTATGAACAGTAC. It is translated as CASSLETGGYEQY. The whole CDR3 protein is CASSLETGGYEQYF.

About this clone itself: Gene names are mouse gene names. The CDR3 end is not reached by the read, which stops 1 residue before it; the germline J gene fills it in. This chain connects TRBV3 to TRBJ2-1, with D maybe TRBD1 (7 bases). This CDR3 comprises 14 residues. The germline V gene has CDR1 SNHLY and CDR2 FYNGKV (reference sequence). The V end lost 4 bases, the J end lost 6 bases, and 13 bases lay between the germline ends. The part of the CDR3 DNA that was read is TGTGCCAGCAGCTGGAGGGGGCGGAGTGCTGAGCAGTTC. It is translated as CASSWRGRSAEQF. The whole CDR3 sequence is CASSWRGRSAEQFF.

As to this clone: The genes are named according to mouse. The read finishes 1 residue shy of the CDR3 end, and the germline J gene is used to complete it. The chain employs TRBV29 and TRBJ2-7, with 8 bases identical to TRBD1. Germline V CDR1 and CDR2: MSHET, SYDVDS. The CDR3 loop spans 14 amino acids. J gave up 4 bases and V 7 bases, and 9 bases lay outside the gene matches. The covered CDR3 bases are TGTGCTAGCATCCGGACAGGGCCCTTTTATGAACAGTAC. It translates to CASIRTGPFYEQY. The full CDR3 protein is CASIRTGPFYEQYF. The whole variable domain, remainder taken from reference TRBV29 and TRBJ2-7, is DMKVTQMPRYLIKRMGENVLLECGQDMSHETMYWYRQDPGLGLQLIYISYDVDSNSEGDIPKGYRVSRKKREHFSLILDSAKTNQTSVYFCASIRTGPFYEQYFGPGTRLTVL.

As to this clone: Mouse gene names and germline throughout. The CDR3 end is not reached by the read, which stops 1 residue before it; the germline J gene fills it in. This chain links TRBV26 with TRBJ1-6, with 10 bases matching TRBD1. TRBJ1-6 carries the ORF label, with uncertain function. Germline-derived CDR1 and CDR2 are KGHPV and FQNQEV (reference sequence). V shed 4 bases, J shed 7 bases, and the junction held 1 base outside the gene matches. The CDR3 has 14 amino acids. CDR3 in amino acids: CASSRQGANSPLYF. The sequenced CDR3 bases are TGTGCCAGCAGTCGACAGGGGGCGAATTCGCCCCTCTAC.

As concerns this clone: The gene symbols are mouse symbols. The covered CDR3 bases are TGCTCCAGCAGCCGGGACAGTAACTATGCTGAGCAGTTC. Its protein product is CSSSRDSNYAEQF. The entire CDR3 sequence reads CSSSRDSNYAEQFF. This chain uses TRBV23 with TRBJ2-1; TRBD1 is taken as the D call from the table, unchecked against the DNA. Sequencing ends 1 residue short of the CDR3 end; the germline J gene provides the rest. The CDR3 runs 14 residues. Looked up from germline, CDR1 is KGHTA and CDR2 is FQNQQP. The whole variable domain, filled in from reference TRBV23 and TRBJ2-1, reads DAAVTQKPRYLIKMKGQEAEMKCIPEKGHTAVFWYQQKQSKELKFLIYFQNQQPLDQIDMVKERFSAVCPSSSLCSLGIRTCEAEDSALYLCSSSRDSNYAEQFFGPGTRLTVL.

Details on this clone: Any gene name here is a mouse gene name. The CDR3 DNA, read in part, is TGTGCCAGCAGTCTTCAGGGGGTGGGGGACACCCAGTAC. It specifies CASSLQGVGDTQY. The whole CDR3 protein reads CASSLQGVGDTQYF. The V call is TRBV26, the J call TRBJ2-5, with 7 bases lining up with TRBD1. The CDR3 end lies 1 residue beyond the end of the read and is filled in from the germline J gene. Germline values: CDR1 KGHPV, CDR2 FQNQEV (reference sequence). The ends lost 3 bases at V and 6 bases at J; junction bases unmatched: 6. The CDR3 consists of 14 residues.

This clone has only one observation. Gene names and germline match the mouse. CDR3 DNA, as far as it was read: TGTGCCAGCTCTCTCGCGGGACTGGTATATGAACAGTAC. It is translated as CASSLAGLVYEQY. The CDR3 in its entirety is CASSLAGLVYEQYF. The chain joins TRBV12-2 to TRBJ2-7; 8 nucleotides agree with TRBD2. The DNA ends 1 residue before the CDR3 does, and the rest of the CDR3 is filled in from the germline J gene. The germline V gene has CDR1 SGHLS and CDR2 HYDKME. The CDR3 sequence is 14 residues long. The V segment lost 0 bases and the J segment 4 bases; nucleotides outside the gene matches: 4.

As for this clone: Gene names are mouse gene names. The read is 1 residue too short to cover the CDR3 end, so that end is filled in from the germline J gene. The chain employs TRBV26 and TRBJ1-4, with a possible D match to TRBD1 (5 bases). The CDR3 is 14 amino acids. V was trimmed by 4 bases and J by 5 bases, leaving 11 bases between them. Germline CDR1 KGHPV, CDR2 FQNQEV (reference sequence). The CDR3 protein is CASSQGKGNERLFF. The DNA read from the CDR3 is TGTGCCAGCAGTCAGGGGAAGGGGAACGAAAGATTATTT.

The sample holds a few counts of this clone. The gene symbols are mouse symbols. The read comes to an end 1 residue before the CDR3 does, leaving the germline J gene to fill in the end. The chain combines TRBV12-2 with TRBJ2-3, with 14 bases lining up with TRBD2. Germline V gene lookup returns CDR1 SGHLS and CDR2 HYDKME. V was pared by 2 bases and J by 0 bases, with 6 bases of the junction left unmatched. The CDR3 spans 18 residues. Incomplete CDR3 DNA: TGTGCCAGCTCTCCCCGGGACTGGGGGGGCCGTAGTGCAGAAACGCTGTAT. Encoded protein: CASSPRDWGGRSAETLY. In full, the CDR3 is CASSPRDWGGRSAETLYF. The complete variable domain, with remaining parts taken from reference TRBV12-2 and TRBJ2-3, reads NSGVVQSPRYIIKGKGERSILKCIPISGHLSVAWYQQTQGQELKFFIQHYDKMERDKGNLPSRFSVQQFDDYHSEMNMSALELEDSAVYFCASSPRDWGGRSAETLYFGSGTRLTVL.

A remark on this clone: Mouse germline and gene names are used. The DNA ends 1 residue before the CDR3 does, and the rest of the CDR3 is filled in from the germline J gene. V gene TRBV13-1 combines with J gene TRBJ1-1, with D perhaps matching TRBD1 (6 bases). This CDR3 has 14 residues. Trimming pared 0 bases from V and 4 bases from J, leaving 10 bases between. Per the germline V gene, CDR1 is NSHNY and CDR2 is SYGAGN. CDR3 DNA (partial): TGTGCCAGCAGTGATGCAGGGGACACCACAGAAGTCTTC. Translation gives CASSDAGDTTEVF. The full CDR3 protein is CASSDAGDTTEVFF.

Note on this clone: Gene names denote mouse genes. The missing CDR3 end, 1 residue past where the read stops, is filled in from the germline J gene. The chain combines TRBV16 with TRBJ2-3; D perhaps matches TRBD1 (5 bases). The length of the CDR3 is 14 residues. Germline CDR1 SGHSA, CDR2 FRNQAP. The germline V and J ends were trimmed by 2 bases and 2 bases, with 8 bases remaining between them. The sequenced part of the CDR3 DNA is TGTGCAAGCAGCTTACAGGGCCCTGCAGAAACGCTGTAT. As protein: CASSLQGPAETLY. The CDR3, in full, reads CASSLQGPAETLYF.

Details on this clone: The genes and germline here are from mouse. The sequence runs out 1 residue before the end of the CDR3; the remainder is reconstructed from the germline J gene. The chain employs TRBV12-1 and TRBJ2-2; 10 bases fit TRBD2. V gave up 0 bases and J gave up 0 bases; unmatched junction bases: 3. The CDR3 runs 17 residues. Germline CDR1 SGHSN, CDR2 HYEKVE. The covered CDR3 bases are TGTGCCAGCTCTCTCGAACTGGGGGGGACAAACACCGGGCAGCTCTAC. Its translation is CASSLELGGTNTGQLY. The whole CDR3 protein reads CASSLELGGTNTGQLYF.

On this clone itself: The germline and genes are mouse ones. The read halts 1 residue ahead of the CDR3 end, with the missing end drawn from the germline J gene. The genes are TRBV23 and TRBJ2-2. CDR1 is KGHTA, CDR2 FQNQQP, per germline. The CDR3 is 15 residues long. The CDR3 DNA, read in part, is TGCTCCAGCAGTCAATTCGGGGGAGACACCGGGCAGCTCTAC. Translated: CSSSQFGGDTGQLY. The entire CDR3 protein is CSSSQFGGDTGQLYF.

To note about this clone: Genes here carry mouse names. The read gets to within 1 residue of the CDR3 end, and the germline J gene fills in the rest. The V gene is TRBV23, the J gene TRBJ1-4; the tabulated D call, TRBD1, remains unverified against the DNA. Germline values: CDR1 KGHTA, CDR2 FQNQQP. The CDR3 spans 14 residues. The CDR3 DNA, read in part, is TGCTCCAGCAGTCCGGGACAGCCCAACGAAAGATTATTT. Residues: CSSSPGQPNERLF. The full CDR3 sequence reads CSSSPGQPNERLFF.

As concerns this clone: The genes and germline here are from mouse. The read terminates 1 residue ahead of where the CDR3 ends, so the germline J gene completes it. The V call is TRBV3, the J call TRBJ2-7; TRBD2 agrees at 10 bases. This CDR3 spans 14 amino acids. From germline, CDR1 is SNHLY and CDR2 FYNGKV (reference sequence). V was clipped by 2 bases and J by 3 bases; unmatched bases: 1. Partial CDR3 DNA: TGTGCCAGCAGCTTAAGACTGGGGGGCTATGAACAGTAC. The encoded protein is CASSLRLGGYEQY. The CDR3, in full, reads CASSLRLGGYEQYF.

This clone was picked up a small number of times. All gene names here are mouse names. The read halts 1 residue ahead of the CDR3 end, with the missing end drawn from the germline J gene. The chain couples TRBV16 to TRBJ2-7, with TRBD2 matching 10 bases. This CDR3 contains 15 residues. From germline, CDR1 is SGHSA and CDR2 FRNQAP. J gave up 3 bases and V 3 bases, and 5 bases lay outside the gene matches. This chain's CDR3 is CASSFYWGGNYEQYF. The CDR3 DNA, read in part, is TGTGCAAGCAGCTTCTACTGGGGGGGGAACTATGAACAGTAC.

For this clone: Mouse gene names and germline throughout. The read is 1 residue too short to cover the CDR3 end, so that end is filled in from the germline J gene. This sequence joins TRBV13-3 and TRBJ2-1, with 8 bases aligning to TRBD2. V dropped 2 bases and J dropped 5; count of bases not matched to a gene: 3. Germline CDR1 and CDR2: NNHDY and SYVADS. This CDR3 has 14 amino acids. Here the CDR3 reads CASSEGGAHAEQFF. CDR3 DNA, as far as it was read: TGTGCCAGCAGTGAGGGGGGGGCGCATGCTGAGCAGTTC.

Worth noting for this clone: The gene symbols are mouse symbols. The CDR3 is cut off 1 residue early in the read; its end comes from the germline J gene. This chain joins TRBV13-1 and TRBJ1-3; no firm D call. V was cut by 5 bases and J by 0 bases, with 6 bases left in between. Germline CDR1 NSHNY, CDR2 SYGAGN. This CDR3 region has 13 residues. CDR3 protein: CASRDVSGNTLYF. Partial CDR3 DNA: TGTGCCAGCAGGGACGTTTCTGGAAATACGCTCTAT.